One and the same sample provided the 16 T cell receptor beta chains below, sequenced in a study of OX40 agonist ivuxolimab in advanced cancers. Repertoires were generated with immunoSEQ multiplex PCR, while TCRdb's copy carries only in-frame clones and drops some. The sample yields tens of thousands of clones, approximately 85% seen once. The source was CD4+ or CD8+ T cells sorted from blood, collected in a trial of the OX40 agonist ivuxolimab. Receptors originate from an adult with an advanced solid tumor such as melanoma, head and neck, liver or kidney cancer.

V is TRBV5-4 and J is TRBJ1-2, with D possibly TRBD1 on 6 matching bases. The CDR3 loop spans 13 amino acids. Germline CDR1 SGHNT, CDR2 YYREEE (reference sequence). V lost 3 bases and J 3 bases, leaving 9 bases between the germline ends. Here the CDR3 DNA reads TGTGCCAGCAGCTCCTGGACAGACTATGGCTACACCTTC. Its translation: CASSSWTDYGYTF.

The chain couples TRBV7-2 to TRBJ2-2, with 8 bases lining up with TRBD1. The CDR3 consists of 18 residues. Germline V gene sequence: CDR1 SGHTA, CDR2 FQGNSA. The J segment lost 1 base and the V segment lost 5 bases, leaving 12 bases of the junction unmatched. CDR3 protein: CASSLLRTGQVNTGELFF. The CDR3 DNA sequence: TGTGCCAGCAGCCTTCTACGGACAGGGCAGGTGAACACCGGGGAGCTGTTTTTT.

The V call is TRBV5-5, the J call TRBJ2-7, with TRBD1 identical over 8 bases. Germline values: CDR1 SGHKS, CDR2 YYEKEE (reference sequence). Trimming took 3 bases from V and 2 from J; bases not matched to a gene: 1. The CDR3 is 13 amino acids. The DNA of the CDR3 is TGTGCCAGCAGCTGGACAGGGACCTACGAGCAGTACTTC. Translation gives CASSWTGTYEQYF.

CDR3 sequence reads: CASSQEEQATNYGYTF. CDR3 nucleotides: TGTGCCAGCAGCCAAGAGGAACAGGCTACTAACTATGGCTACACCTTC. The chain joins TRBV4-2 to TRBJ1-2; tentatively, D is TRBD1 (5 bases). CDR1 and CDR2 from the germline V gene are LGHNA and YNFKEQ. The CDR3 length is 16 residues. The V end was cut by 0 bases, the J end by 0 bases, with 11 bases between.

This clone was seen only a few times. This chain connects TRBV5-1 to TRBJ1-6; tentatively, D is TRBD1 (5 bases). The length of the CDR3 is 14 residues. Trimming stripped 0 bases from V and 9 bases from J, with 10 bases between. Germline V gene data show CDR1 as SGHRS and CDR2 as YFSETQ. CDR3 in amino acids: CASSLAGRGSPLHF. The DNA for the CDR3 is TGCGCCAGCAGCTTGGCGGGGCGGGGTTCACCCCTCCACTTT.

The chain employs TRBV5-1 and TRBJ1-2; tentative D call: TRBD1 (6 bases). With 7 bases removed from V and 7 bases from J, the gap between germline ends came to 17 bases. CDR3 size: 13 residues. Germline V gene lookup returns CDR1 SGHRS and CDR2 YFSETQ. CDR3 in DNA: TGCGCCAGCGGAGCCGGGGGGGCGGCTGGCTACACCTTC. As protein: CASGAGGAAGYTF. Full variable domain (remainder filled in from reference TRBV5-1 and TRBJ1-2): KAGVTQTPRYLIKTRGQQVTLSCSPISGHRSVSWYQQTPGQGLQFLFEYFSETQRNKGNFPGRFSGRQFSNSRSEMNVSTLELGDSALYLCASGAGGAAGYTFGSGTRLTVV.

The V and J genes are TRBV7-2 and TRBJ2-5; D is ambiguous. This CDR3 region has 14 residues. V shed 5 bases and J shed 5 bases, with 15 bases lying between them. Germline assignment: CDR1 SGHTA and CDR2 FQGNSA. CDR3 amino acids: CASSPRLVRETQYF. CDR3 bases: TGTGCCAGCAGCCCTAGACTGGTCCGGGAGACCCAGTACTTC.

This chain links TRBV2 with TRBJ1-5; D not resolved. The length of the CDR3 is 12 residues. V was trimmed by 4 bases and J by 6 bases, leaving 7 bases between them. Germline values: CDR1 SNHLY, CDR2 FYNNEI. The chain's CDR3 is CASSVKGQPQHF. CDR3 sequence (DNA): TGTGCCAGCAGTGTGAAAGGTCAGCCCCAGCATTTT.

This rearrangement joins TRBV18 to TRBJ1-3; D gene ambiguous. This CDR3 spans 14 amino acids. Germline assignment: CDR1 KGHSH and CDR2 LQKENI. Trimming removed 8 bases at V and 4 bases at J, with 15 bases between. CDR3 nucleotide sequence: TGTGCCAGCCGTCGGGGAGACCAAGGAAACACCATATATTTT. Encoded protein: CASRRGDQGNTIYF.

The chain combines TRBV29-1 with TRBJ1-3; D might be TRBD1 (5 bases). Between the trimmed V and J ends, which lost 2 bases and 1 base, there was a span of 6 bases. The V gene's germline CDR1 is SQVTM and CDR2 ANQGSEA. The CDR3 is 13 amino acids. This chain's CDR3 is CSVEWGSGNTIYF. The CDR3 DNA is TGCAGCGTTGAATGGGGGTCTGGAAACACCATATATTTT.

CDR3 sequence (DNA): TGTGCCAGTATCTACAGGGGATTAAGCACTGAAGCTTTCTTT. Its protein product is CASIYRGLSTEAFF. The rearrangement joins TRBV19 to TRBJ1-1; 7 nucleotides match TRBD1. CDR1 and CDR2 from the germline V gene are LNHDA and SQIVND (reference sequence). V lost 7 bases to trimming and J lost 4 bases; unmatched junction nucleotides: 9. The CDR3 runs 14 residues.

The gene calls are TRBV14 and TRBJ2-3, with D tentatively TRBD1 or TRBD2 (5 bases each). CDR1 SGHDN and CDR2 FVKESK come from the germline V gene. Between the trimmed V and J ends, which lost 4 bases and 0 bases, there was a span of 8 bases. The CDR3 extends over 14 amino acids. The CDR3 nucleotides read TGTGCCAGCAGCCCAGGGAGCAGCACAGATACGCAGTATTTT. Its protein is CASSPGSSTDTQYF.

The chain recombines TRBV11-2 with TRBJ1-1, with a possible D match to TRBD1 (5 bases). Germline V CDR1 and CDR2: SGHAT, FQNNGV. V lost 3 bases and J lost 7, with 12 bases in between. CDR3 length equals 13 residues. The CDR3 nucleotides read TGTGCCAGCAGCTTCCGAGGGAGGGGTGAAGCTTTCTTT. It yields the protein CASSFRGRGEAFF.

This chain uses TRBV19 with TRBJ2-7; 8 bases map to TRBD2. CDR3 size: 15 residues. Trimming cost V 7 bases and J 5 bases; bases outside gene matches: 13. The germline CDR1 and CDR2 sequences are LNHDA and SQIVND (reference sequence). The CDR3 loop is CASTRTGGLGHEQYF. In DNA, the CDR3 is TGTGCCAGTACCCGAACGGGGGGGCTGGGCCACGAGCAGTACTTC.

The chain links TRBV11-2 to TRBJ2-7; a possible D gene is TRBD2 (5 bases). Between the trimmed V and J ends, which lost 5 bases and 3 bases, there was a span of 20 bases. This CDR3 has 16 residues. The germline gives CDR1 SGHAT, CDR2 FQNNGV. CDR3 loop: CASSPPRSSGIYEQYF. CDR3 nucleotide sequence: TGTGCCAGCAGCCCACCTCGGAGCAGCGGAATCTACGAGCAGTACTTC.

The V and J genes are TRBV2 and TRBJ2-5; D call uncertain. V lost 5 bases to trimming and J lost 4 bases, with 11 bases between them. The CDR3 covers 13 residues. CDR1 and CDR2 from the germline V gene are SNHLY and FYNNEI. The CDR3 reads CASSPDIPETQYF. In DNA, the CDR3 is TGTGCCAGCAGTCCGGATATCCCAGAGACCCAGTACTTC. Filled out from reference TRBV2 and TRBJ2-5, the complete variable domain reads EPEVTQTPSHQVTQMGQEVILRCVPISNHLYFYWYRQILGQKVEFLVSFYNNEISEKSEIFDDQFSVERPDGSNFTLKIRSTKLEDSAMYFCASSPDIPETQYFGPGTRLLVL.